This record looks at one T cell receptor beta chain sequence and its context. What it recognizes is unknown. This CDR3 has 18 amino acids. From germline, CDR1 is SGHRS and CDR2 YFSETQ. Losses at the gene ends were 0 bases for V and 10 bases for J; bases not matched to a gene: 15. The PCR was carried out with 60 Vbeta primers and 13 Jbeta primers. The table came from immunoSEQ multiplex PCR; TCRdb's copy has only in-frame clones and leaves some out. The table shows 250,000 to 300,000 clones, with approximately 91% occurring only once. This record belongs to a study of cytomegalovirus exposure and HLA in healthy donors. Study details: Sequencing of approximately 190 million T cells in an earlier analysis found 95 million to 120 million unique TCR beta sequences.

Findings and caveats of the study: It was only CMV serostatus that was available as immune exposure information. A later analysis found most CMV-associated TCR beta chains apparently HLA-restricted. The authors later found HLA-associated TCR beta chains more clonally expanded than equally common others.

This sequence originates from a girl aged 2 to 10 in good health and CMV-seronegative. Sequencing was performed on PBMCs. The chain recombines TRBV5-1 with TRBJ2-1, with 11 bases lining up with TRBD2. CDR3 sequence reads: CASSLGLAGGPSGREQFF. CDR3 in DNA: TGCGCCAGCAGCTTGGGGCTAGCGGGGGGCCCCTCCGGACGGGAGCAGTTCTTC.